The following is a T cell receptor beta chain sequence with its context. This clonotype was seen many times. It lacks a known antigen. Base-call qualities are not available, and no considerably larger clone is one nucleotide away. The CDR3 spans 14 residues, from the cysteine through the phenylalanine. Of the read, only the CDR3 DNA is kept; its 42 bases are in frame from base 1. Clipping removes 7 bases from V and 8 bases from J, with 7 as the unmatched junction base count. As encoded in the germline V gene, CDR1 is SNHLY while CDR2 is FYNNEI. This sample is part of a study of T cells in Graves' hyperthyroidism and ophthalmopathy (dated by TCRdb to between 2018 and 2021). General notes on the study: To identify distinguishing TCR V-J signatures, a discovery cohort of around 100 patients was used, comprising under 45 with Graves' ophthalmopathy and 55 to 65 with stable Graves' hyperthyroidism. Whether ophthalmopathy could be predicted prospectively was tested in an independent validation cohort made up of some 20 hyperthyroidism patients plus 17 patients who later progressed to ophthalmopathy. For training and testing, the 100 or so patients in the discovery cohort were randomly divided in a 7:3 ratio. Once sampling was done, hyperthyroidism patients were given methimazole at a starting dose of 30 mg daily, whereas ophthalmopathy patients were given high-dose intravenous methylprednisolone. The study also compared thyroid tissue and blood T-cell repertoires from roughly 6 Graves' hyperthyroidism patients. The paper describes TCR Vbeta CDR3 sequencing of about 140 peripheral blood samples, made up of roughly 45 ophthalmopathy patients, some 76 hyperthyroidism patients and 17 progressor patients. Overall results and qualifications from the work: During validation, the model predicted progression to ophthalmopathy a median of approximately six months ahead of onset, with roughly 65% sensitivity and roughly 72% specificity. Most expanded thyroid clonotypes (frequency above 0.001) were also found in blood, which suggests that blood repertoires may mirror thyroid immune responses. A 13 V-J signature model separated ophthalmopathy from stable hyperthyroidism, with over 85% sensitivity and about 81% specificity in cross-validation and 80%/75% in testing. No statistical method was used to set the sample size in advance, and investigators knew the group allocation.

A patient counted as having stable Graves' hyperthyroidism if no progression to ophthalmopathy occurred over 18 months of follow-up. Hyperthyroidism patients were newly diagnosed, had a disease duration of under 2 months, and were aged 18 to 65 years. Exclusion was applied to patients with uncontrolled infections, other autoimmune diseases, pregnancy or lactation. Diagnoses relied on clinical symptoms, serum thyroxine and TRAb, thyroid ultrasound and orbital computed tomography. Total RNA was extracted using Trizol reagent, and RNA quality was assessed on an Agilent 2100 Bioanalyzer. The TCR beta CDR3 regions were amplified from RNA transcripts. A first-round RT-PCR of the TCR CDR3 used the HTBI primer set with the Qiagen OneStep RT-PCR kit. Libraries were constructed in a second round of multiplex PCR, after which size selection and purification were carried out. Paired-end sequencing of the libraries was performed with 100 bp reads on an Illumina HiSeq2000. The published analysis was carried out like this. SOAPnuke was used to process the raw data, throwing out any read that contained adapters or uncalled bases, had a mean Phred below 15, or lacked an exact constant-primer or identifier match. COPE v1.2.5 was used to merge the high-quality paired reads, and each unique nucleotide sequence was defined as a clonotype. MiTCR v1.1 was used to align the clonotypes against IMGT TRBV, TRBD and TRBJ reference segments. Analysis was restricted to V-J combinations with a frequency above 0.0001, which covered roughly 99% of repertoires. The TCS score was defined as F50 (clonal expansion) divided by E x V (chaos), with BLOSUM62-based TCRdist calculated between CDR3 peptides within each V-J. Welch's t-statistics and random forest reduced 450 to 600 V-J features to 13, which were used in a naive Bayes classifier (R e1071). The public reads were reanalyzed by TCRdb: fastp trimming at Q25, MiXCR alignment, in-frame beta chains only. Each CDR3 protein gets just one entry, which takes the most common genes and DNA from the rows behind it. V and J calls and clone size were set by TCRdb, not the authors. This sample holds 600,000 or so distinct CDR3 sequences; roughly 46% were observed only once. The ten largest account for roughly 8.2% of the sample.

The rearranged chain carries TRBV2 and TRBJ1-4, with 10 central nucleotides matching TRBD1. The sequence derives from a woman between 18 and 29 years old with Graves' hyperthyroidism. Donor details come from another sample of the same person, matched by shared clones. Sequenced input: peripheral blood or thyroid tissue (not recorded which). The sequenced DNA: TGTGCCAGCATCGCACGGGACAGGGGCGAAAAACTGTTTTTT. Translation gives CASIARDRGEKLFF.